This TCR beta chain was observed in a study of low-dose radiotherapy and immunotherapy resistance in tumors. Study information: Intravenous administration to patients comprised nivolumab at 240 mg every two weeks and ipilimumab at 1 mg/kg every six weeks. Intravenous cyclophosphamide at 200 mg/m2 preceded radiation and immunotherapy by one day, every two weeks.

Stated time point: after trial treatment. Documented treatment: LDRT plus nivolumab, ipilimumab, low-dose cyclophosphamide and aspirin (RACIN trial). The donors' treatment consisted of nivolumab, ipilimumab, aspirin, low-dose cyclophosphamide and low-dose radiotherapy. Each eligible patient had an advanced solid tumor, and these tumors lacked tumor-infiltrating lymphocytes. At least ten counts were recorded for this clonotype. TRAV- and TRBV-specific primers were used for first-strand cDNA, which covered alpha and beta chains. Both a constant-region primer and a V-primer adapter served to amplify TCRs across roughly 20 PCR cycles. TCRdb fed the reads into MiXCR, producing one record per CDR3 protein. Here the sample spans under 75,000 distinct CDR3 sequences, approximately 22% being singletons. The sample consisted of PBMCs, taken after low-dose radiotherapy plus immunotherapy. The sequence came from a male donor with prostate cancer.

The CDR3 sequence is CASSPDRGSLSGANVLTF. CDR3 bases: TGTGCCAGCAGTCCTGACAGGGGGTCCCTCTCTGGGGCCAACGTCCTGACTTTC. V usage is TRBV6-5 and J usage is TRBJ2-6; TRBD1 matches at 9 bases. The CDR3 loop spans 18 amino acids. The V and J ends lost 5 bases and 0 bases, in that order; junction bases with no gene match: 8. Germline-derived CDR1 and CDR2 are MNHEY and SVGAGI.